Below are 9 T cell receptor beta chains sequenced from a single sample in a study of Graves' ophthalmopathy and Graves' hyperthyroidism (dated by TCRdb to between 2018 and 2020). Instrument used: Illumina HiSeq 2000. For repertoire sequencing, TCR beta CDR3 regions were amplified from RNA transcripts. The first round was an RT-PCR using HTBI primers with the Qiagen OneStep RT-PCR kit, and this first round was followed by a second-round multiplex PCR, then size selection and purification. In-frame beta chains were kept once TCRdb had trimmed the public reads at Q25 with fastp and called clones with MiXCR. Rows with one shared CDR3 protein collapse into an entry with the most common genes and DNA. The table for this sample lists approximately 380,000 distinct CDR3 sequences; around 21% of them were counted only once. Under 3.5% of the sample belongs to the ten largest clones. Source material: peripheral blood. These receptors all come from a young woman with stable Graves' hyperthyroidism. Donor details come from another sample of the same person, matched by shared clones.

This clonotype has ten or more counts. The J gene is TRBJ2-2, the V gene TRBV10-3, with D tentatively TRBD2 (6 bases). Trimming left V 7 bases short and J 1 base short, with 13 bases between. Germline CDR1 ENHRY, CDR2 SYGVKD. The CDR3 contains 15 residues. The CDR3 loop reads CAITAFSGNTGELFF. In nucleotides, the CDR3 is TGTGCCATCACCGCCTTTAGCGGGAACACCGGGGAGCTGTTTTTT.

This clonotype was recorded many times. Written as DNA, the CDR3 is TGCGCCAGCAGCAGTGCAGAGAGCTACACCTTC. This translates into CASSSAESYTF. The rearrangement links TRBV5-1 to TRBJ1-2; no clear D gene. There are 11 residues in the CDR3. V gave up 4 bases and J gave up 9 bases, with 10 bases separating them. Germline CDR1 reads SGHRS; CDR2 reads YFSETQ.

In this sample, this clonotype turned up many times. The chain combines TRBV6-5 with TRBJ2-2; TRBD2 is a possible D gene (5 bases). V was cut by 2 bases and J by 4 bases, with 8 bases left in between. The CDR3 consists of 14 residues. Germline loops: CDR1 MNHEY, CDR2 SVGAGI. The CDR3 loop reads CASSYQTSTGELFF. DNA of the CDR3: TGTGCCAGCAGTTACCAAACTAGCACCGGGGAGCTGTTTTTT.

The CDR3, as DNA: TGTGCCAGCAGCCCTCGCTGGCAGGGGGCTGAAGCTTTCTTT. It is translated as CASSPRWQGAEAFF. The chain carries TRBV7-2 and TRBJ1-1; 7 bases are shared with TRBD1. Per the germline V gene, CDR1 is SGHTA and CDR2 is FQGNSA. V lost 5 bases and J lost 6; bases outside the gene matches: 9. CDR3 length: 14 residues.

This clonotype was picked up many times. The rearrangement joins TRBV12-3 or TRBV12-4 to TRBJ1-3, with 7 nucleotides matching TRBD1. The CDR3 consists of 15 residues. Trimming cost V 6 bases and J 2 bases; bases outside gene matches: 7. The CDR3 bases are TGTGCCAGCAGCCAGGGGGAAGGTACTGGAAACACCATATATTTT. Translation: CASSQGEGTGNTIYF.

The table lists this clonotype with many counts. This chain links TRBV30 with TRBJ1-2, with a possible D match to TRBD1 (5 bases). The germline gives CDR1 GTSNPN, CDR2 SVGIG (reference sequence). The CDR3 consists of 13 residues. V lost 3 bases to trimming and J lost 2 bases, with 10 bases between them. CDR3 nucleotides: TGTGCCTGGAGGGGGGGGTCGAACTATGGCTACACCTTC. This gives the protein CAWRGGSNYGYTF.

About this clonotype: A much more abundant neighbour one base away suggests this may be a read error. The J gene is TRBJ2-7, the V gene TRBV6-1, with TRBD2 matching over 10 bases. Trimming at V came to 6 bases and at J to 7 bases, leaving 15 bases not matched to a gene. The CDR3 loop spans 16 amino acids. The V gene's germline CDR1 is MNHNS and CDR2 SASEGT. Here the CDR3 reads CASSSTTLAGVEEQYF. The CDR3 region has the DNA TGTGCCAGCAGCTCTACCACCCTAGCGGGAGTAGAAGAGCAGTACTTC.

This clonotype was recorded at least ten times. The chain links TRBV20-1 to TRBJ1-1; D is uncertain. The germline V gene has CDR1 DFQATT and CDR2 SNEGSKA (reference sequence). The V and J ends lost 4 bases and 4 bases respectively, with 10 bases between them. This CDR3 region has 12 residues. The CDR3 nucleotides read TGCAGTGCTATTTTGGGGAGCACTGAAGCTTTCTTT. It translates to CSAILGSTEAFF.

This clonotype was observed at least ten times. The rearrangement joins TRBV6-5 to TRBJ1-5; D perhaps matches TRBD1 (6 bases). The V and J ends lost 7 bases and 7 bases respectively, with 17 bases between them. The CDR3 extends over 14 amino acids. The germline gives CDR1 MNHEY, CDR2 SVGAGI. The CDR3 is CASILQGGGQPQHF. The CDR3 DNA is TGTGCCAGCATCTTACAGGGAGGTGGACAGCCCCAGCATTTT.